This T cell receptor beta chain is from a study of blood T cell repertoires in COVID-19. Libraries were prepared by immunoSEQ multiplex PCR; TCRdb keeps only in-frame clonotypes and omits some of them. The table includes approximately 70,000 clones, roughly 88% detected once. Germline V gene sequence: CDR1 LGHNA, CDR2 YNFKEQ. V dropped 2 bases and J dropped 5; count of bases not matched to a gene: 8. This CDR3 is 17 amino acids long. Sequenced input: peripheral blood. This receptor was taken from a woman aged 55-69 years with acute or convalescent COVID-19. The gene calls are TRBV4-2 and TRBJ2-5; the match to TRBD2 covers 13 bases. The DNA of the CDR3 is TGTGCCAGCAGCCAACAACTAGCGGGAGGGCCTGGTGAGACCCAGTACTTC. Translated, it gives CASSQQLAGGPGETQYF.